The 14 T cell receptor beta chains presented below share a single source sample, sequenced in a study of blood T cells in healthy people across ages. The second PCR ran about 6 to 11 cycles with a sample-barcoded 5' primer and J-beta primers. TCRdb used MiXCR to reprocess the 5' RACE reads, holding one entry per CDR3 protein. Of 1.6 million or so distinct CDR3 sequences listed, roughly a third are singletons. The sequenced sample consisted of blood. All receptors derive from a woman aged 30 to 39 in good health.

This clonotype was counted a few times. CDR3 residues: CASSPETNSPLHF. CDR3 in DNA: TGTGCCAGCTCACCAGAAACCAATTCACCCCTCCACTTT. This chain links TRBV18 with TRBJ1-6; D is unresolved. The CDR3 has 13 residues. Per the germline V gene, CDR1 is KGHSH and CDR2 is LQKENI. The V end was cut by 2 bases, the J end by 7 bases, with 6 bases between.

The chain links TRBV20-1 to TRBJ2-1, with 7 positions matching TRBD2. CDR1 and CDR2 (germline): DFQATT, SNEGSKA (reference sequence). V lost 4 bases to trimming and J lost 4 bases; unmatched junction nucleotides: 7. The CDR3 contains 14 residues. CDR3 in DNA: TGCAGTGCTATTTTCGGCGGGAGATACAATGAGCAGTTCTTC. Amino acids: CSAIFGGRYNEQFF.

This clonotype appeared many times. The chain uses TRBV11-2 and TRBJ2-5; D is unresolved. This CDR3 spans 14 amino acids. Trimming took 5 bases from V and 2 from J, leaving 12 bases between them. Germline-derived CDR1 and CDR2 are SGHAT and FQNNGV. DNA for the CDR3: TGTGCCAGCAGCAGCAGCCGTTTACAAGAGACCCAGTACTTC. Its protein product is CASSSSRLQETQYF.

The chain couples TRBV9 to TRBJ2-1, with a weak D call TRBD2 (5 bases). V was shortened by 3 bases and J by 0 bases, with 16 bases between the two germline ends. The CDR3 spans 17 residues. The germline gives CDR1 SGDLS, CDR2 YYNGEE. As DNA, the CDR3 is TGTGCCAGCAGCGATACTAGACTCGAGAGCTCCTACAATGAGCAGTTCTTC. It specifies CASSDTRLESSYNEQFF.

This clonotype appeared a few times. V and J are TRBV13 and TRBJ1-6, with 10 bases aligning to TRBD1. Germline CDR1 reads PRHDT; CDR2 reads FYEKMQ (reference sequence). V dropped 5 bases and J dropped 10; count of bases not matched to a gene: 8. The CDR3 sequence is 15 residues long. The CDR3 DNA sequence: TGTGCCAGCAGCCTCCGACAGGGGGCATACTCACCCCTCCACTTT. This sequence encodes CASSLRQGAYSPLHF.

The chain's CDR3 is CATSPTPGQGHYPRETQYF. In DNA form, the CDR3 reads TGTGCCACCAGCCCTACTCCGGGACAGGGGCATTACCCCCGAGAGACCCAGTACTTC. This chain joins TRBV15 and TRBJ2-5; 10 bases align to TRBD1. The V and J ends lost 5 bases and 4 bases, in that order; junction bases with no gene match: 19. Germline V gene data show CDR1 as LNHNV and CDR2 as YYDKDF (reference sequence). This CDR3 contains 19 residues.

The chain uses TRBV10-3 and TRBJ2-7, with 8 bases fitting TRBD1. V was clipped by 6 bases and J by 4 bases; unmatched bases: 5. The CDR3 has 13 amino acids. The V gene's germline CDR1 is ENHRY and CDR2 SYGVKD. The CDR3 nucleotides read TGTGCCATCAGGGAAGGACAGGGTTACGAGCAGTACTTC. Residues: CAIREGQGYEQYF.

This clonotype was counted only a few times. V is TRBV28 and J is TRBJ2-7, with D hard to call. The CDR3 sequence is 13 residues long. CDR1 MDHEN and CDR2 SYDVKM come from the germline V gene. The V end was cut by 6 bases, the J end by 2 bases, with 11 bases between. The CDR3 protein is CASSRINPYEQYF. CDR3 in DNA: TGTGCCAGCAGCCGAATCAACCCCTACGAGCAGTACTTC.

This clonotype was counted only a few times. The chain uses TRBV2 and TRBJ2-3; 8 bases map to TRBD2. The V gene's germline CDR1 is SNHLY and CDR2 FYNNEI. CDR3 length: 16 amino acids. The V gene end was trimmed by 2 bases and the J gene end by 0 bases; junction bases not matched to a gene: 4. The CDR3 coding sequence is TGTGCCAGCAGTGAAAGTCGGGGGGGAAGCACAGATACGCAGTATTTT. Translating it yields CASSESRGGSTDTQYF.

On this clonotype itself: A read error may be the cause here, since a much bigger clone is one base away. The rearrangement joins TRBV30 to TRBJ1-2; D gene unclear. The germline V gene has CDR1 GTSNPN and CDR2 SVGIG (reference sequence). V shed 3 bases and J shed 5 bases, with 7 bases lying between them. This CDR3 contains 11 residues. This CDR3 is CAWRTDYGYTF. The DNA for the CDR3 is TGTGCCTGGAGGACTGATTATGGCTACACCTTC.

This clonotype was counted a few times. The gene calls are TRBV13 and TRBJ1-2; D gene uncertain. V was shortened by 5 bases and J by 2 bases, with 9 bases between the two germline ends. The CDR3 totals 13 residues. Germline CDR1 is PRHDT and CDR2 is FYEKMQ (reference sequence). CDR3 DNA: TGTGCCAGCAGCAAGGGCAAGAACTATGGCTACACCTTC. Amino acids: CASSKGKNYGYTF.

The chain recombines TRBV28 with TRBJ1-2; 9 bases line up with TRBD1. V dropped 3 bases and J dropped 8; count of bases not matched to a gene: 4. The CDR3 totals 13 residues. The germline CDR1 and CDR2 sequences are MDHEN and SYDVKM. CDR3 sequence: CASSLDRGWGYTF. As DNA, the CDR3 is TGTGCCAGCAGTTTGGACAGGGGCTGGGGCTACACCTTC.

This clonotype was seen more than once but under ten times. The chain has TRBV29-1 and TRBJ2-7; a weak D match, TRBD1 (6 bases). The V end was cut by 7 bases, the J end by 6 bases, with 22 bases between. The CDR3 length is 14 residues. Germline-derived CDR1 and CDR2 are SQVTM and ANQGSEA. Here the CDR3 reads CSASPRDNRREQYF. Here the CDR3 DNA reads TGCAGCGCCTCCCCCCGGGACAATCGTCGCGAGCAGTACTTC.

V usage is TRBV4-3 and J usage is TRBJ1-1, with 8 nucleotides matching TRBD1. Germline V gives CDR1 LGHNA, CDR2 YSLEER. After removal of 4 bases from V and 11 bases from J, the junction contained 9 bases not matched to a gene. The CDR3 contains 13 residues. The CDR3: CASSPGRDRTAFF. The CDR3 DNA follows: TGCGCCAGCAGCCCCGGACGGGACAGGACCGCTTTCTTT.